This passage covers 10 T cell receptor beta chains from one sample sequenced in a study of blood T cell repertoires in COVID-19. Generated by immunoSEQ multiplex PCR, the TCRdb table keeps only in-frame clones and is missing some. The sample has about 220,000 clones, approximately 86% seen once. The sequenced sample consisted of peripheral blood. The origin of the receptors is a woman aged 50 to 60 with COVID-19, enrolled during active disease.

The chain joins TRBV28 to TRBJ2-2; 8 bases match TRBD2. With V trimmed by 3 bases and J by 4 bases, 7 bases remained unmatched. In germline, CDR1 is MDHEN, CDR2 SYDVKM. CDR3 length: 16 residues. CDR3 amino acids: CASSFRRGAITGELFF. Here the CDR3 DNA reads TGTGCCAGCAGTTTTAGGCGGGGGGCGATCACCGGGGAGCTGTTTTTT.

Points on this clone: The DNA is left out, because the CDR3 cannot be placed on it with certainty; the CDR3 is given as TCRdb lists it. The chain employs TRBV21-1 and TRBJ2-2; no check of the table's D call, TRBD2, against the DNA was made. TRBV21-1 corresponds to a pseudogene. From its first to its last residue, the CDR3 has 18 amino acids. CDR3 sequence: CASSPGVAGGANTGELFF.

This chain links TRBV11-2 with TRBJ1-2, with D maybe TRBD1 (6 bases). Germline values: CDR1 SGHAT, CDR2 FQNNGV. This CDR3 comprises 15 residues. Trimming took 0 bases from V and 6 from J, leaving 14 bases between them. CDR3: CASSLDGGAWDGYTF. CDR3 bases: TGTGCCAGCAGCTTAGACGGGGGGGCTTGGGATGGCTACACCTTC.

The V call is TRBV5-1, the J call TRBJ2-7; possibly TRBD2 for D (5 bases). Germline V lookup: CDR1 SGHRS, CDR2 YFSETQ. With 3 bases removed from V and 2 bases from J, the gap between germline ends came to 6 bases. This CDR3 is 12 amino acids long. This CDR3 is CASSSGAYEQYF. The CDR3 coding sequence is TGCGCCAGCAGCTCCGGGGCCTACGAGCAGTACTTC.

This clone came up once. The chain has TRBV5-1 and TRBJ2-7; 8 nucleotides line up with TRBD2. The V gene's germline CDR1 is SGHRS and CDR2 YFSETQ. The V and J ends lost 0 bases and 4 bases, in that order; junction bases with no gene match: 3. The CDR3 spans 14 residues. The chain's CDR3 is CASSLAGGEYEQYF. The CDR3 DNA follows: TGCGCCAGCAGCTTGGCGGGGGGGGAATACGAGCAGTACTTC.

The V call is TRBV11-2, the J call TRBJ2-7, with D tentatively TRBD2 (6 bases). V was shortened by 0 bases and J by 3 bases, with 9 bases between the two germline ends. CDR1 and CDR2 (germline): SGHAT, FQNNGV. The CDR3 runs to 14 residues. The CDR3 loop reads CASSLEGTYYEQYF. CDR3 DNA sequence: TGTGCCAGCAGCTTAGAGGGGACTTACTACGAGCAGTACTTC.

This sequence joins TRBV19 and TRBJ1-3; TRBD1 agrees at 9 bases. V trimming: 5 bases; J trimming: 4 bases; junction bases outside the gene matches: 12. Germline V gene data show CDR1 as LNHDA and CDR2 as SQIVND (reference sequence). CDR3 length: 17 amino acids. The CDR3 DNA is TGTGCCAGTAGTCCGGGACAGGGTGGTTATCTGGGAAACACCATATATTTT. Its protein product is CASSPGQGGYLGNTIYF.

The chain combines TRBV10-3 with TRBJ1-1; possible D gene TRBD1, 6 bases. The V end lost 6 bases, the J end lost 2 bases, and 13 bases lay between the germline ends. The germline V gene encodes CDR1 ENHRY and CDR2 SYGVKD. CDR3 length: 14 amino acids. The CDR3 loop reads CAIRPGVKNTEAFF. The CDR3, as DNA: TGTGCCATCAGGCCAGGGGTTAAAAACACTGAAGCTTTCTTT.

The chain couples TRBV20-1 to TRBJ1-6; 8 bases are a match to TRBD1. The CDR3 sequence is 17 residues long. CDR1 DFQATT and CDR2 SNEGSKA come from the germline V gene (reference sequence). The ends lost 3 bases at V and 5 bases at J; junction bases unmatched: 12. The DNA of the CDR3 is TGCAGTGCTAGTGTATCAGGGGGCCGGAGGGATAATTCACCCCTCCACTTT. Translation gives CSASVSGGRRDNSPLHF.

The V gene is TRBV5-4, the J gene TRBJ1-1; a weak D match, TRBD1 (5 bases). The CDR3 runs to 16 residues. From germline, CDR1 is SGHNT and CDR2 YYREEE (reference sequence). V was pared by 2 bases and J by 1 base, with 15 bases between. CDR3 nucleotides: TGTGCCAGCAGCTTTGGGACTCCCCGGGGGAACACTGAAGCTTTCTTT. Protein product: CASSFGTPRGNTEAFF.